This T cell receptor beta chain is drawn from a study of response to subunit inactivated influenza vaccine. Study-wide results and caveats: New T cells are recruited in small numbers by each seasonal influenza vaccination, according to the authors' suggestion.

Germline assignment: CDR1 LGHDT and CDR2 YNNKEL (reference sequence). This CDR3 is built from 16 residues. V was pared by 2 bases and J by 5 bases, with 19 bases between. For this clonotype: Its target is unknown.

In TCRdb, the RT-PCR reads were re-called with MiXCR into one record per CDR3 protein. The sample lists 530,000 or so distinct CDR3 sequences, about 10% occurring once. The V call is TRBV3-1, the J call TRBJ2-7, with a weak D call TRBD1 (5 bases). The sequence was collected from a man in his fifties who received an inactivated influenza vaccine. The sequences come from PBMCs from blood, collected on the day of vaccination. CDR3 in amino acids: CASSQLLGEFDNEQYF. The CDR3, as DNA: TGTGCCAGCAGCCAATTATTAGGGGAATTCGACAACGAGCAGTACTTC.